The clone carrying this T cell receptor beta chain was detected a few times. Its antigen is undetermined. This CDR3 spans 16 amino acids. Germline trimming cut 4 bases from V and 1 base from J; bases unmatched to any gene: 6. Germline CDR1 reads MNHEY; CDR2 reads SVGAGI. The entirety of the isolated RNA underwent reverse transcription, so expressed TCRB transcripts were sequenced. Generated by immunoSEQ multiplex PCR, the TCRdb table keeps only in-frame clones and is missing some. This sample carries about 170,000 clones, 6% to 9% of them seen once, and the ten largest clones take roughly 0.5%. The data belong to a study of beta chain features in type 1 diabetes. Every single donor gave one heparinised blood draw, and these averaged roughly 120 mL. The purity of all sorted populations exceeded 98%. Notes on the study in general: In all four CD4+ subsets, TCRB CDR3 length was significantly, moderately reduced in type 1 diabetes. The VDJ junctions of type 1 diabetes patients carried fewer insertions and more deletions.

This clonotype was obtained from a man aged 18 to 35 with type 1 diabetes. This chain joins TRBV6-5 and TRBJ2-4; TRBD2 agrees at 8 bases. Sequenced input: central memory CD4+ T cells from blood. CDR3 nucleotide sequence: TGTGCCAGCAGTTCCGCGGGACTAGTGGCCAAAAACATTCAGTACTTC. Its translation: CASSSAGLVAKNIQYF.